Following are 32 T cell receptor beta chains from one sample sequenced in a study of T cell changes during pregnancy in multiple sclerosis. TCRdb's table, derived via immunoSEQ multiplex PCR, lists solely in-frame clones and lacks some. The sample includes around 62,000 clones, about nine tenths of them seen just once. Sequencing used peripheral blood, obtained in the second trimester of pregnancy. Receptors were obtained from a female donor in good health, enrolled as a control in a pregnancy study.

J is TRBJ1-1 and V is TRBV7-6; D not certain. This CDR3 contains 14 residues. V shed 4 bases and J shed 4 bases, with 13 bases lying between them. CDR1 and CDR2 (germline): SGHVS, FNYEAQ. The CDR3 here is CASSSSLPITEAFF. CDR3 nucleotides: TGTGCCAGCAGCTCCTCTTTGCCTATCACTGAAGCTTTCTTT.

The gene calls are TRBV29-1 and TRBJ2-7; 10 nucleotides agree with TRBD2. The CDR3 is 13 residues long. Germline V lookup: CDR1 SQVTM, CDR2 ANQGSEA. J lost 7 bases, V lost 5 bases, and 8 bases had no gene match. This chain's CDR3 is CSVQREGSGEQYF. For the CDR3, the DNA is TGCAGCGTTCAGCGGGAGGGTTCCGGAGAGCAGTACTTC.

This clone was observed a handful of times. The chain is built from TRBV19 and TRBJ1-5; D is unresolved. CDR3 length: 13 amino acids. Trimming removed 7 bases from V and 1 base from J, with 8 bases in between. In germline, CDR1 is LNHDA, CDR2 SQIVND (reference sequence). The CDR3 DNA reads TGTGCCAGTACCGGGAACAGCAATCAGCCCCAGCATTTT. It yields the protein CASTGNSNQPQHF. The full variable domain, completed using reference TRBV19 and TRBJ1-5, is DGGITQSPKYLFRKEGQNVTLSCEQNLNHDAMYWYRQDPGQGLRLIYYSQIVNDFQKGDIAEGYSVSREKKESFPLTVTSAQKNPTAFYLCASTGNSNQPQHFGDGTRLSIL.

This chain joins TRBV5-5 and TRBJ2-3, with D possibly matching TRBD1 (8 bases). Between the trimmed V and J ends, which lost 2 bases and 0 bases, there was a span of 13 bases. The germline CDR1 and CDR2 sequences are SGHKS and YYEKEE (reference sequence). This CDR3 is built from 16 residues. The CDR3 loop is CASSFLQGGSTDTQYF. The CDR3, as DNA: TGTGCCAGCAGCTTCTTACAGGGGGGGAGCACAGATACGCAGTATTTT.

The sample holds a few counts of this clone. This chain links TRBV6-5 with TRBJ1-6; a possible D gene is TRBD1 (6 bases). This CDR3 is built from 13 residues. The germline V gene encodes CDR1 MNHEY and CDR2 SVGAGI. V dropped 8 bases and J dropped 10 bases, with 15 bases sitting between them. As DNA, the CDR3 is TGTGCCAGCTCCTGGGCAGGGGAATCACCCCTCCACTTT. This encodes CASSWAGESPLHF.

V usage is TRBV6-6 and J usage is TRBJ2-7; 8 positions match TRBD2. V trimming: 5 bases; J trimming: 4 bases; junction bases outside the gene matches: 10. There are 15 residues in the CDR3. Germline-derived CDR1 and CDR2 are MNHNY and SVGAGI (reference sequence). The CDR3 here is CASSKPGLDHYEQYF. CDR3 DNA sequence: TGTGCCAGCAGTAAGCCGGGACTAGATCATTACGAGCAGTACTTC.

The chain joins TRBV13 to TRBJ2-7; the match to TRBD2 covers 16 bases. Germline values: CDR1 PRHDT, CDR2 FYEKMQ (reference sequence). V was clipped by 5 bases and J by 7 bases; unmatched bases: 8. CDR3 length equals 16 residues. The CDR3 loop reads CASSVGLAGGPGEQYF. CDR3 bases: TGTGCCAGCAGCGTGGGACTAGCGGGGGGGCCAGGGGAGCAGTACTTC.

The chain recombines TRBV6-5 with TRBJ1-1; the D gene is possibly TRBD1 (5 bases). Trimming removed 2 bases from V and 5 bases from J, with 15 bases in between. Germline V lookup: CDR1 MNHEY, CDR2 SVGAGI. CDR3 size: 15 residues. The CDR3: CASSYGAGLRTEAFF. In DNA form, the CDR3 reads TGTGCCAGCAGTTACGGCGCAGGGTTGAGGACTGAAGCTTTCTTT.

In DNA form, the CDR3 reads TGTGCCAGCAGTGAGCGTTCGGGTTACTATGGCTACACCTTC. Its translation: CASSERSGYYGYTF. V is TRBV6-1 and J is TRBJ1-2; D is ambiguous. The CDR3 spans 14 residues. The V and J ends lost 3 bases and 3 bases respectively, with 11 bases between them. The germline V gene encodes CDR1 MNHNS and CDR2 SASEGT.

The chain links TRBV6-5 to TRBJ1-1; the match to TRBD1 covers 7 bases. The CDR3 is 14 residues long. Germline trimming cut 1 base from V and 6 bases from J; bases unmatched to any gene: 5. CDR1 and CDR2 from the germline V gene are MNHEY and SVGAGI. As DNA, the CDR3 is TGTGCCAGCAGTTACTTCGACAGGGATGCTGAAGCTTTCTTT. Its translation is CASSYFDRDAEAFF.

The chain combines TRBV19 with TRBJ2-5; D is unresolved. CDR1 is LNHDA, CDR2 SQIVND, per germline (reference sequence). The CDR3 totals 12 residues. Deletions cut 4 bases from V and 5 bases from J, with 8 bases between. The CDR3 DNA sequence: TGTGCCAGTAGTAGCGAGTCGGAGACCCAGTACTTC. This translates into CASSSESETQYF.

The chain employs TRBV5-8 and TRBJ1-6, with D hard to call. Germline V gene sequence: CDR1 SGHTS, CDR2 YDEGEE. The CDR3 has 13 residues. Trimming pared 6 bases from V and 3 bases from J, leaving 7 bases between. This chain's CDR3 is CASNTLYNSPLHF. CDR3 DNA sequence: TGTGCCAGCAACACCCTCTATAATTCACCCCTCCACTTT.

The chain employs TRBV30 and TRBJ2-3, with 15 bases matching TRBD2. Germline CDR1 is GTSNPN and CDR2 is SVGIG (reference sequence). V lost 2 bases, J lost 3 bases, and 6 bases stayed unmatched. This CDR3 is built from 17 residues. The CDR3 sequence: CAWSPPGLAGGTDTQYF. CDR3 nucleotide sequence: TGTGCCTGGAGTCCCCCGGGACTAGCGGGGGGAACAGATACGCAGTATTTT.

The CDR3 sequence is CASSPVGGRSDTQYF. The DNA of the CDR3 is TGTGCCAGCAGCCCCGTTGGAGGCCGGTCAGATACGCAGTATTTT. This chain connects TRBV7-9 to TRBJ2-3; possible D gene TRBD2, 5 bases. This CDR3 has 15 residues. V lost 5 bases to trimming and J lost 4 bases, with 16 bases between them. Germline loops: CDR1 SEHNR, CDR2 FQNEAQ (reference sequence).

The V call is TRBV7-2, the J call TRBJ1-2, with TRBD1 identical over 9 bases. The CDR3 length is 12 residues. The V gene's germline CDR1 is SGHTA and CDR2 FQGNSA. V lost 6 bases and J lost 7; bases outside the gene matches: 3. This CDR3 is CASRQQGAGYTF. The DNA of the CDR3 is TGTGCCAGCAGGCAACAGGGGGCTGGCTACACCTTC.

This chain connects TRBV25-1 to TRBJ1-2; D remains ambiguous. CDR1 MGHDK and CDR2 SYGVNS come from the germline V gene. The V gene lost 1 base and the J gene lost 4 bases, with 7 bases spanning the gap. The CDR3 loop spans 13 amino acids. CDR3 sequence: CASSELGSYGYTF. The CDR3 DNA sequence: TGTGCCAGCAGTGAATTGGGCTCCTATGGCTACACCTTC.

The chain joins TRBV27 to TRBJ1-4, with 7 bases fitting TRBD1. V was clipped by 6 bases and J by 3 bases; unmatched bases: 7. The CDR3 totals 15 residues. Germline values: CDR1 MNHEY, CDR2 SMNVEV (reference sequence). The CDR3 DNA reads as TGTGCCAGCAGGGCCGGGGACAGCCCTAATGAAAAACTGTTTTTT. This codes for CASRAGDSPNEKLFF.

This clone was seen a handful of times. This sequence joins TRBV15 and TRBJ2-7; 12 nucleotides align to TRBD1. J gave up 6 bases and V 4 bases, and 4 bases lay outside the gene matches. The CDR3 is made up of 14 amino acids. The germline V gene encodes CDR1 LNHNV and CDR2 YYDKDF (reference sequence). CDR3 region: CATSTGTGGFEQYF. CDR3 nucleotide sequence: TGTGCCACCAGCACCGGGACAGGGGGCTTCGAGCAGTACTTC.

This chain connects TRBV5-1 to TRBJ2-2; 11 nucleotides align to TRBD2. There are 22 residues in the CDR3. The germline gives CDR1 SGHRS, CDR2 YFSETQ. V lost 3 bases to trimming and J lost 1 base; unmatched junction nucleotides: 20. CDR3 sequence: CASSSLLLAGESSSKNTGELFF. The CDR3 bases are TGCGCCAGCAGCTCCCTCCTACTAGCGGGAGAATCCTCTTCAAAGAACACCGGGGAGCTGTTTTTT. The complete variable domain, with remaining parts taken from reference TRBV5-1 and TRBJ2-2, reads KAGVTQTPRYLIKTRGQQVTLSCSPISGHRSVSWYQQTPGQGLQFLFEYFSETQRNKGNFPGRFSGRQFSNSRSEMNVSTLELGDSALYLCASSSLLLAGESSSKNTGELFFGEGSRLTVL.

This chain joins TRBV18 and TRBJ2-5; D remains unclear. The CDR3 runs 13 residues. Germline CDR1 is KGHSH and CDR2 is LQKENI. V lost 4 bases to trimming and J lost 0 bases, with 6 bases between them. For the CDR3, the DNA is TGTGCCAGCTCACAAGCGTACCAAGAGACCCAGTACTTC. It codes for CASSQAYQETQYF.

A single count supports this clone. The J gene is TRBJ2-7, the V gene TRBV19; 7 bases are shared with TRBD1. Looked up from germline, CDR1 is LNHDA and CDR2 is SQIVND (reference sequence). V trimming: 4 bases; J trimming: 1 base; junction bases outside the gene matches: 7. This CDR3 comprises 15 residues. The CDR3 bases are TGTGCCAGTAGTAGAAACCGGGACAGATCCTACGAGCAGTACTTC. Translation gives CASSRNRDRSYEQYF.

This chain uses TRBV27 with TRBJ2-1; 10 bases are a match to TRBD1. Losses at the gene ends were 8 bases for V and 4 bases for J; bases not matched to a gene: 5. CDR1 and CDR2 (germline): MNHEY, SMNVEV (reference sequence). This CDR3 is built from 14 residues. CDR3 nucleotides: TGTGCCAGCGGAAGGGACAGGGGATACAATGAGCAGTTCTTC. Protein sequence: CASGRDRGYNEQFF.

This clone was counted a single time. The chain combines TRBV28 with TRBJ1-5; 7 bases are a match to TRBD1. This CDR3 has 16 residues. Trimming removed 3 bases from V and 4 bases from J; junction bases left unmatched: 9. The germline V gene encodes CDR1 MDHEN and CDR2 SYDVKM. The CDR3 nucleotides are TGTGCCAGCAGTTTTGCAGGGGGTCTATTGAATCAGCCCCAGCATTTT. This codes for CASSFAGGLLNQPQHF.

V is TRBV7-6 and J is TRBJ2-7; 8 nucleotides align to TRBD2. With 7 bases clipped from V and 7 bases from J, the junction kept 15 bases outside the gene matches. This CDR3 comprises 15 residues. Germline CDR1 SGHVS, CDR2 FNYEAQ. The CDR3 sequence is CASTQAAGGSLEQYF. The CDR3 DNA follows: TGTGCCAGCACACAAGCGGCGGGAGGCTCCTTGGAGCAGTACTTC.

V is TRBV5-1 and J is TRBJ2-1; TRBD2 is a possible D gene (6 bases). This CDR3 has 14 residues. Trimming removed 2 bases from V and 9 bases from J, with 15 bases in between. Per germline, CDR1 SGHRS and CDR2 YFSETQ. The CDR3 loop is CASSFYPGVGEQFF. The CDR3 region has the DNA TGCGCCAGCAGCTTTTACCCGGGGGTGGGTGAGCAGTTCTTC.

The V and J genes are TRBV5-1 and TRBJ2-7, with D possibly being TRBD2 (5 bases). CDR3 length: 12 amino acids. Trimming removed 5 bases at V and 3 bases at J, with 9 bases between. In germline, CDR1 is SGHRS, CDR2 YFSETQ. The CDR3 loop reads CASRSTSYEQYF. CDR3 sequence (DNA): TGCGCCAGCAGGTCTACTAGCTACGAGCAGTACTTC.

V and J are TRBV4-2 and TRBJ2-1; a weak D match, TRBD2 (6 bases). Trimming shortened V by 3 bases and J by 0 bases, and 15 bases separated the two germline ends. The germline V gene has CDR1 LGHNA and CDR2 YNFKEQ. The CDR3 has 17 residues. The CDR3 is CASSQGHRGSSYNEQFF. CDR3 bases: TGTGCCAGCAGCCAGGGCCACCGGGGGAGCTCCTACAATGAGCAGTTCTTC.

As to this clone: An end of the junction differs from the germline gene, which may be a read error. The chain has TRBV11-2 and TRBJ2-3; 11 bases map to TRBD2. In germline, CDR1 is SGHAT, CDR2 FQNNGV. The CDR3 sequence is 20 residues long. The chain's CDR3 is CASSLEEFGLAGGSTDTQYF. In DNA, the CDR3 is TGTGCCAGCAGCCTAGAGGAATTCGGGCTAGCGGGAGGTAGTACAGATACGCAGTATTTT.

J is TRBJ2-2 and V is TRBV5-1; no clear D gene. The CDR3 runs to 15 residues. V was trimmed by 0 bases and J by 0 bases, leaving 6 bases between them. Germline CDR1 is SGHRS and CDR2 is YFSETQ. The CDR3 sequence: CASSLDSPNTGELFF. The CDR3 DNA sequence: TGCGCCAGCAGCTTGGACAGTCCGAACACCGGGGAGCTGTTTTTT.

The gene calls are TRBV2 and TRBJ1-1; no reliable D call. The CDR3 sequence is 13 residues long. With 2 bases removed from V and 4 bases from J, the gap between germline ends came to 8 bases. Looked up from germline, CDR1 is SNHLY and CDR2 is FYNNEI. CDR3 region: CASSEQRVTEAFF. CDR3 in DNA: TGTGCCAGCAGTGAACAAAGAGTCACTGAAGCTTTCTTT.

The chain combines TRBV27 with TRBJ1-5; 7 nucleotides agree with TRBD1. This CDR3 comprises 15 residues. Losses at the gene ends were 4 bases for V and 6 bases for J; bases not matched to a gene: 9. Germline V CDR1 and CDR2: MNHEY, SMNVEV (reference sequence). As DNA, the CDR3 is TGTGCCAGCAGTTCTATACAGGGGTTTGGTCAGCCCCAGCATTTT. The encoded protein is CASSSIQGFGQPQHF.

V is TRBV6-5 and J is TRBJ2-7; D unresolved. Germline V lookup: CDR1 MNHEY, CDR2 SVGAGI. The CDR3 totals 15 residues. With 0 bases removed from V and 3 bases from J, the gap between germline ends came to 12 bases. For the CDR3, the DNA is TGTGCCAGCAGTTACTCCCCGGTAGATGGCTACGAGCAGTACTTC. Translation: CASSYSPVDGYEQYF.